The following is a T cell receptor beta chain sequence with its context. The data belong to a study of cytomegalovirus exposure and HLA in healthy donors. Both 60 Vbeta primers and 13 Jbeta primers went into the PCR. Libraries were prepared by immunoSEQ multiplex PCR; TCRdb keeps only in-frame clonotypes and omits some of them. Altogether over 50,000 clones are present, roughly nine tenths being singletons, with the ten largest covering roughly 1.6%. V was shortened by 3 bases and J by 6 bases, with 20 bases between the two germline ends. Germline loops: CDR1 SQVTM, CDR2 ANQGSEA. The CDR3 runs 15 residues.

This receptor was obtained from a man younger than 45 in good health and CMV-seropositive. The chain combines TRBV29-1 with TRBJ1-2, with D maybe TRBD1 (6 bases). Sequencing was carried out using PBMCs. The CDR3 reads CSVDPGTRVEHGYTF. The CDR3 DNA follows: TGCAGCGTTGATCCAGGGACAAGGGTGGAACATGGCTACACCTTC.